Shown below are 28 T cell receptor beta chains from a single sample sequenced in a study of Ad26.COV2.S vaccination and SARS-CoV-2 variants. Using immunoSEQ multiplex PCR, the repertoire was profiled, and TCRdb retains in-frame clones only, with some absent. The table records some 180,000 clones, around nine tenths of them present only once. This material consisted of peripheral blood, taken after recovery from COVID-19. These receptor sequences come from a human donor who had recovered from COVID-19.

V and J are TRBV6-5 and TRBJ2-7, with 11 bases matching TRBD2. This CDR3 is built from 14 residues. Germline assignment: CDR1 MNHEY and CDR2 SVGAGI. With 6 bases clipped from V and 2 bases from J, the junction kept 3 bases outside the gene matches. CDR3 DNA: TGTGCCAGCAGCCCGGGACTAGCGGCCTACGAGCAGTACTTC. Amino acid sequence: CASSPGLAAYEQYF.

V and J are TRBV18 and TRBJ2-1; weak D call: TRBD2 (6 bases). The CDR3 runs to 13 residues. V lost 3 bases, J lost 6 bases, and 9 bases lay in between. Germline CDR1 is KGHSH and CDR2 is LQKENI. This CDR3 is CASSPRDSNEQFF. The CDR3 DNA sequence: TGTGCCAGCTCACCCCGGGACTCCAATGAGCAGTTCTTC.

The CDR3 region has the DNA TGTGCCAGCAGTGAGAGTATGGGGGACCGGAACTATGGCTACACCTTC. This sequence encodes CASSESMGDRNYGYTF. V usage is TRBV6-1 and J usage is TRBJ1-2; weak D call: TRBD1 (5 bases). From germline, CDR1 is MNHNS and CDR2 SASEGT. Trimming removed 3 bases from V and 2 bases from J, with 16 bases in between. The CDR3 extends over 16 amino acids.

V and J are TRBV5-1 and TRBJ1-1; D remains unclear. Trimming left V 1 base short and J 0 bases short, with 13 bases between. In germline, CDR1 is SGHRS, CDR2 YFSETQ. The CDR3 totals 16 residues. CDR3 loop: CASSLHRTDLNTEAFF. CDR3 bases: TGCGCCAGCAGCTTGCACAGAACAGACTTGAACACTGAAGCTTTCTTT.

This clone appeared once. The CDR3 sequence is CSLGEDTQYF. CDR3 coding DNA: TGCAGCCTTGGCGAAGATACGCAGTATTTT. The gene calls are TRBV29-1 and TRBJ2-3; no firm D call. Trimming took 8 bases from V and 5 from J, leaving 8 bases between them. The CDR3 runs to 10 residues. CDR1 and CDR2 from the germline V gene are SQVTM and ANQGSEA.

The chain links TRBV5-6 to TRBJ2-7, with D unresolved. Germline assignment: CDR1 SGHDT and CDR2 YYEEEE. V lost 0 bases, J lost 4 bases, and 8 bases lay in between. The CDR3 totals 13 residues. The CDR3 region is CASSLAGLYEQYF. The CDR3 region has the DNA TGTGCCAGCAGCTTGGCAGGTTTGTACGAGCAGTACTTC.

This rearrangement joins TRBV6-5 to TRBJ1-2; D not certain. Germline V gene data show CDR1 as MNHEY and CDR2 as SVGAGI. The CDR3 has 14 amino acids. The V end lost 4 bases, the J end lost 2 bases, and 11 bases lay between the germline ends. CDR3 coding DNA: TGTGCCAGCAGTTCCTTTAGCGGAAACTATGGCTACACCTTC. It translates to CASSSFSGNYGYTF.

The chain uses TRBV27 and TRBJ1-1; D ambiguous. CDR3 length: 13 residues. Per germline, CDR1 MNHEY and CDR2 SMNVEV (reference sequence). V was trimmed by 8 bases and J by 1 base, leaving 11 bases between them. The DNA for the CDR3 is TGTGCCAGCCAAGACCGACCGAACACTGAAGCTTTCTTT. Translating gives CASQDRPNTEAFF.

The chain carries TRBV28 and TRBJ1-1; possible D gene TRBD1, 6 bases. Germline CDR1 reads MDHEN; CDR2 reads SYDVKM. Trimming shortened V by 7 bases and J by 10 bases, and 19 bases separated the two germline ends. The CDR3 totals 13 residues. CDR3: CASTGGAGSLAFF. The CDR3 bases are TGTGCCAGCACCGGGGGGGCCGGTAGTTTAGCTTTCTTT.

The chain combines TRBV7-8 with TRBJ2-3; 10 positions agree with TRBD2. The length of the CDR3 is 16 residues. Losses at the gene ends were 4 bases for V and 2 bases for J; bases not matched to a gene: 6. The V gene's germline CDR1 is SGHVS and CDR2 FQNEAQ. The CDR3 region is CASSWEGLASTDTQYF. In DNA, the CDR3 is TGTGCCAGCAGCTGGGAGGGACTAGCGTCCACAGATACGCAGTATTTT.

CDR3: CARGEGFGNEQFF. The CDR3 nucleotides are TGTGCCAGGGGGGAGGGATTCGGCAATGAGCAGTTCTTC. This chain uses TRBV2 with TRBJ2-1; 7 positions match TRBD2. The CDR3 consists of 13 residues. J gave up 6 bases and V 9 bases, and 8 bases lay outside the gene matches. Germline-derived CDR1 and CDR2 are SNHLY and FYNNEI.

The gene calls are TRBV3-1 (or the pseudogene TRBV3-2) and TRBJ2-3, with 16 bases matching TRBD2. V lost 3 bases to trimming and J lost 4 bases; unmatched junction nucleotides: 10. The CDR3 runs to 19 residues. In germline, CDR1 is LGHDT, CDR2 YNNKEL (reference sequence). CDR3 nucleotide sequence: TGTGCCAGCAGCCATGTCCCGGGACTAGCGGGGGGGCCGGCAGATACGCAGTATTTT. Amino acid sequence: CASSHVPGLAGGPADTQYF.

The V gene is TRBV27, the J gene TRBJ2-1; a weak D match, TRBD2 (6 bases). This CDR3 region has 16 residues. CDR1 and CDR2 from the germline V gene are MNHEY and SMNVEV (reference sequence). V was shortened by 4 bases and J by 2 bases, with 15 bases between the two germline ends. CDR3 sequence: CASSYSWGETYNEQFF. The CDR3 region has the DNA TGTGCCAGCAGTTATTCTTGGGGGGAGACCTACAATGAGCAGTTCTTC.

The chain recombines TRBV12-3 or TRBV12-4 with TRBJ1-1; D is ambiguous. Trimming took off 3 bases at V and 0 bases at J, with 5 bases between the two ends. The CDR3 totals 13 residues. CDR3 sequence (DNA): TGTGCCAGCAGTTTCGCCATGAACACTGAAGCTTTCTTT. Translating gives CASSFAMNTEAFF.

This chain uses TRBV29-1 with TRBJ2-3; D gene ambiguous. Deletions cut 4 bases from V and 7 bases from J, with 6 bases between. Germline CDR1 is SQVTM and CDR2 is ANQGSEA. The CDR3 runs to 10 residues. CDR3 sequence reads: CSVGDHTQYF. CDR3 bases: TGCAGCGTTGGTGACCATACGCAGTATTTT.

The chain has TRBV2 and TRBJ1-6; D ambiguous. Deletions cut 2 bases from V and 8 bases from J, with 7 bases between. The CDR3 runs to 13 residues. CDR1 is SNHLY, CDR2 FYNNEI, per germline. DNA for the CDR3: TGTGCCAGCAGTGAACAGGACTATTCACCCCTCCACTTT. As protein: CASSEQDYSPLHF.

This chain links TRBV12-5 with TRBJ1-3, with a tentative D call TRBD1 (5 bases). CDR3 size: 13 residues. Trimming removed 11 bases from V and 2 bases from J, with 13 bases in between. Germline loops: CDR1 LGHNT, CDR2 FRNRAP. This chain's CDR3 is CAGVPGPGNTIYF. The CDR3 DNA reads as TGTGCTGGGGTTCCGGGGCCTGGAAACACCATATATTTT.

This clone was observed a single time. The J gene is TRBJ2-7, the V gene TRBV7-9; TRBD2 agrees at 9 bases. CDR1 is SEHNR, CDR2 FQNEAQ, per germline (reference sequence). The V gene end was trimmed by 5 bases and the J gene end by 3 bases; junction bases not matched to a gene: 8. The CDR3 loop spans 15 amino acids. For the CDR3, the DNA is TGTGCCAGCAGCCCTCGAGCGGGGGGTTTCTACGAGCAGTACTTC. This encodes CASSPRAGGFYEQYF.

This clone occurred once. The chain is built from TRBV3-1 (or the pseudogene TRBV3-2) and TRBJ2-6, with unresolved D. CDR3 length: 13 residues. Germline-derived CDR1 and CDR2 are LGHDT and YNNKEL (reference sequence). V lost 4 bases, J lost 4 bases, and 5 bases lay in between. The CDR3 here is CASSLRGANVLTF. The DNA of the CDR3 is TGTGCCAGCAGCCTCCGGGGGGCCAACGTCCTGACTTTC.

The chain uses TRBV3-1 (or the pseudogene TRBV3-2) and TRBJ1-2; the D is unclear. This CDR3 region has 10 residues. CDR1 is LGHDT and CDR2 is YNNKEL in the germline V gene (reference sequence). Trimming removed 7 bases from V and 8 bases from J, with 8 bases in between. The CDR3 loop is CASKGEGYTF. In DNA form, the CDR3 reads TGTGCCAGCAAAGGTGAGGGCTACACCTTC.

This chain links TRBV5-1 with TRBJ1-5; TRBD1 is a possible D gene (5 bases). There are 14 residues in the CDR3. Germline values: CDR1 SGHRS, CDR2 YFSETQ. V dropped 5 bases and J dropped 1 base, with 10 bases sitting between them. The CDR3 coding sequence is TGCGCCAGCAGGCCGGGACCGAGCAATCAGCCCCAGCATTTT. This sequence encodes CASRPGPSNQPQHF.

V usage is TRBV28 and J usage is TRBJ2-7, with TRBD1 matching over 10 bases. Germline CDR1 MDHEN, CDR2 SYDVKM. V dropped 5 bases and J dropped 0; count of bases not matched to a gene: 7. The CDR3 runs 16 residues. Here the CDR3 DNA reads TGTGCCAGCAGTCCCTGGACAGGGGGGAGCTCCTACGAGCAGTACTTC. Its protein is CASSPWTGGSSYEQYF.

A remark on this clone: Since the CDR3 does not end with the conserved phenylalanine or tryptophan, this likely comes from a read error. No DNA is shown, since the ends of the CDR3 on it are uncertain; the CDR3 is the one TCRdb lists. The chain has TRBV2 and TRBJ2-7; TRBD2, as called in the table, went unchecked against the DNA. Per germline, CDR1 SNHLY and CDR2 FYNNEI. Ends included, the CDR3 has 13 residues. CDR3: CASSAGLAVLFDL.

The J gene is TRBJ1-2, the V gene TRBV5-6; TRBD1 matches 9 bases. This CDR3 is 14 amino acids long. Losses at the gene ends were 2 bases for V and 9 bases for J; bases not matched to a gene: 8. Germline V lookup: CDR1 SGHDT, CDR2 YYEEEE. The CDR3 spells CASSLRTGARSYTF. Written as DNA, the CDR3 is TGTGCCAGCAGCTTAAGGACAGGGGCACGGAGCTACACCTTC.

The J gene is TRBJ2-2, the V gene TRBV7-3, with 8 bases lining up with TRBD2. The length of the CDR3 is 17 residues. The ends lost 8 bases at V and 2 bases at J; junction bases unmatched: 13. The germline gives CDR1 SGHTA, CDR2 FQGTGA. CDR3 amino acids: CASSHGGSGVNTGELFF. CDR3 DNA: TGTGCCAGCTCCCATGGGGGTAGCGGGGTTAACACCGGGGAGCTGTTTTTT.

The CDR3 DNA is TGTGCCAGCAGCGTAGAGCCCGTGGAGCGGGACGGCGGGGAGCTGTTTTTT. Translating gives CASSVEPVERDGGELFF. The rearrangement links TRBV9 to TRBJ2-2; 7 bases align to TRBD2. This CDR3 has 17 residues. Germline V lookup: CDR1 SGDLS, CDR2 YYNGEE. With V trimmed by 0 bases and J by 7 bases, 12 bases remained unmatched.

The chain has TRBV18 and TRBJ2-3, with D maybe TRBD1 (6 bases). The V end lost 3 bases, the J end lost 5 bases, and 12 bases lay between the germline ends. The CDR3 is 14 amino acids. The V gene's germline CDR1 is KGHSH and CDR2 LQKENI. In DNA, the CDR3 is TGTGCCAGCTCACCCAGGGGTAGTGGAGATACGCAGTATTTT. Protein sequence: CASSPRGSGDTQYF.

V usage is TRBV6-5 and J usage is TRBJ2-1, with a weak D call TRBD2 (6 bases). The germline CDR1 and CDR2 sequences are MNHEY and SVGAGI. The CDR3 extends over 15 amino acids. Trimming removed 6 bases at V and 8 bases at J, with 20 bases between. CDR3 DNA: TGTGCCAGCAGCATTCGGGACTTACGGAGGGATGAGCAGTTCTTC. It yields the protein CASSIRDLRRDEQFF.